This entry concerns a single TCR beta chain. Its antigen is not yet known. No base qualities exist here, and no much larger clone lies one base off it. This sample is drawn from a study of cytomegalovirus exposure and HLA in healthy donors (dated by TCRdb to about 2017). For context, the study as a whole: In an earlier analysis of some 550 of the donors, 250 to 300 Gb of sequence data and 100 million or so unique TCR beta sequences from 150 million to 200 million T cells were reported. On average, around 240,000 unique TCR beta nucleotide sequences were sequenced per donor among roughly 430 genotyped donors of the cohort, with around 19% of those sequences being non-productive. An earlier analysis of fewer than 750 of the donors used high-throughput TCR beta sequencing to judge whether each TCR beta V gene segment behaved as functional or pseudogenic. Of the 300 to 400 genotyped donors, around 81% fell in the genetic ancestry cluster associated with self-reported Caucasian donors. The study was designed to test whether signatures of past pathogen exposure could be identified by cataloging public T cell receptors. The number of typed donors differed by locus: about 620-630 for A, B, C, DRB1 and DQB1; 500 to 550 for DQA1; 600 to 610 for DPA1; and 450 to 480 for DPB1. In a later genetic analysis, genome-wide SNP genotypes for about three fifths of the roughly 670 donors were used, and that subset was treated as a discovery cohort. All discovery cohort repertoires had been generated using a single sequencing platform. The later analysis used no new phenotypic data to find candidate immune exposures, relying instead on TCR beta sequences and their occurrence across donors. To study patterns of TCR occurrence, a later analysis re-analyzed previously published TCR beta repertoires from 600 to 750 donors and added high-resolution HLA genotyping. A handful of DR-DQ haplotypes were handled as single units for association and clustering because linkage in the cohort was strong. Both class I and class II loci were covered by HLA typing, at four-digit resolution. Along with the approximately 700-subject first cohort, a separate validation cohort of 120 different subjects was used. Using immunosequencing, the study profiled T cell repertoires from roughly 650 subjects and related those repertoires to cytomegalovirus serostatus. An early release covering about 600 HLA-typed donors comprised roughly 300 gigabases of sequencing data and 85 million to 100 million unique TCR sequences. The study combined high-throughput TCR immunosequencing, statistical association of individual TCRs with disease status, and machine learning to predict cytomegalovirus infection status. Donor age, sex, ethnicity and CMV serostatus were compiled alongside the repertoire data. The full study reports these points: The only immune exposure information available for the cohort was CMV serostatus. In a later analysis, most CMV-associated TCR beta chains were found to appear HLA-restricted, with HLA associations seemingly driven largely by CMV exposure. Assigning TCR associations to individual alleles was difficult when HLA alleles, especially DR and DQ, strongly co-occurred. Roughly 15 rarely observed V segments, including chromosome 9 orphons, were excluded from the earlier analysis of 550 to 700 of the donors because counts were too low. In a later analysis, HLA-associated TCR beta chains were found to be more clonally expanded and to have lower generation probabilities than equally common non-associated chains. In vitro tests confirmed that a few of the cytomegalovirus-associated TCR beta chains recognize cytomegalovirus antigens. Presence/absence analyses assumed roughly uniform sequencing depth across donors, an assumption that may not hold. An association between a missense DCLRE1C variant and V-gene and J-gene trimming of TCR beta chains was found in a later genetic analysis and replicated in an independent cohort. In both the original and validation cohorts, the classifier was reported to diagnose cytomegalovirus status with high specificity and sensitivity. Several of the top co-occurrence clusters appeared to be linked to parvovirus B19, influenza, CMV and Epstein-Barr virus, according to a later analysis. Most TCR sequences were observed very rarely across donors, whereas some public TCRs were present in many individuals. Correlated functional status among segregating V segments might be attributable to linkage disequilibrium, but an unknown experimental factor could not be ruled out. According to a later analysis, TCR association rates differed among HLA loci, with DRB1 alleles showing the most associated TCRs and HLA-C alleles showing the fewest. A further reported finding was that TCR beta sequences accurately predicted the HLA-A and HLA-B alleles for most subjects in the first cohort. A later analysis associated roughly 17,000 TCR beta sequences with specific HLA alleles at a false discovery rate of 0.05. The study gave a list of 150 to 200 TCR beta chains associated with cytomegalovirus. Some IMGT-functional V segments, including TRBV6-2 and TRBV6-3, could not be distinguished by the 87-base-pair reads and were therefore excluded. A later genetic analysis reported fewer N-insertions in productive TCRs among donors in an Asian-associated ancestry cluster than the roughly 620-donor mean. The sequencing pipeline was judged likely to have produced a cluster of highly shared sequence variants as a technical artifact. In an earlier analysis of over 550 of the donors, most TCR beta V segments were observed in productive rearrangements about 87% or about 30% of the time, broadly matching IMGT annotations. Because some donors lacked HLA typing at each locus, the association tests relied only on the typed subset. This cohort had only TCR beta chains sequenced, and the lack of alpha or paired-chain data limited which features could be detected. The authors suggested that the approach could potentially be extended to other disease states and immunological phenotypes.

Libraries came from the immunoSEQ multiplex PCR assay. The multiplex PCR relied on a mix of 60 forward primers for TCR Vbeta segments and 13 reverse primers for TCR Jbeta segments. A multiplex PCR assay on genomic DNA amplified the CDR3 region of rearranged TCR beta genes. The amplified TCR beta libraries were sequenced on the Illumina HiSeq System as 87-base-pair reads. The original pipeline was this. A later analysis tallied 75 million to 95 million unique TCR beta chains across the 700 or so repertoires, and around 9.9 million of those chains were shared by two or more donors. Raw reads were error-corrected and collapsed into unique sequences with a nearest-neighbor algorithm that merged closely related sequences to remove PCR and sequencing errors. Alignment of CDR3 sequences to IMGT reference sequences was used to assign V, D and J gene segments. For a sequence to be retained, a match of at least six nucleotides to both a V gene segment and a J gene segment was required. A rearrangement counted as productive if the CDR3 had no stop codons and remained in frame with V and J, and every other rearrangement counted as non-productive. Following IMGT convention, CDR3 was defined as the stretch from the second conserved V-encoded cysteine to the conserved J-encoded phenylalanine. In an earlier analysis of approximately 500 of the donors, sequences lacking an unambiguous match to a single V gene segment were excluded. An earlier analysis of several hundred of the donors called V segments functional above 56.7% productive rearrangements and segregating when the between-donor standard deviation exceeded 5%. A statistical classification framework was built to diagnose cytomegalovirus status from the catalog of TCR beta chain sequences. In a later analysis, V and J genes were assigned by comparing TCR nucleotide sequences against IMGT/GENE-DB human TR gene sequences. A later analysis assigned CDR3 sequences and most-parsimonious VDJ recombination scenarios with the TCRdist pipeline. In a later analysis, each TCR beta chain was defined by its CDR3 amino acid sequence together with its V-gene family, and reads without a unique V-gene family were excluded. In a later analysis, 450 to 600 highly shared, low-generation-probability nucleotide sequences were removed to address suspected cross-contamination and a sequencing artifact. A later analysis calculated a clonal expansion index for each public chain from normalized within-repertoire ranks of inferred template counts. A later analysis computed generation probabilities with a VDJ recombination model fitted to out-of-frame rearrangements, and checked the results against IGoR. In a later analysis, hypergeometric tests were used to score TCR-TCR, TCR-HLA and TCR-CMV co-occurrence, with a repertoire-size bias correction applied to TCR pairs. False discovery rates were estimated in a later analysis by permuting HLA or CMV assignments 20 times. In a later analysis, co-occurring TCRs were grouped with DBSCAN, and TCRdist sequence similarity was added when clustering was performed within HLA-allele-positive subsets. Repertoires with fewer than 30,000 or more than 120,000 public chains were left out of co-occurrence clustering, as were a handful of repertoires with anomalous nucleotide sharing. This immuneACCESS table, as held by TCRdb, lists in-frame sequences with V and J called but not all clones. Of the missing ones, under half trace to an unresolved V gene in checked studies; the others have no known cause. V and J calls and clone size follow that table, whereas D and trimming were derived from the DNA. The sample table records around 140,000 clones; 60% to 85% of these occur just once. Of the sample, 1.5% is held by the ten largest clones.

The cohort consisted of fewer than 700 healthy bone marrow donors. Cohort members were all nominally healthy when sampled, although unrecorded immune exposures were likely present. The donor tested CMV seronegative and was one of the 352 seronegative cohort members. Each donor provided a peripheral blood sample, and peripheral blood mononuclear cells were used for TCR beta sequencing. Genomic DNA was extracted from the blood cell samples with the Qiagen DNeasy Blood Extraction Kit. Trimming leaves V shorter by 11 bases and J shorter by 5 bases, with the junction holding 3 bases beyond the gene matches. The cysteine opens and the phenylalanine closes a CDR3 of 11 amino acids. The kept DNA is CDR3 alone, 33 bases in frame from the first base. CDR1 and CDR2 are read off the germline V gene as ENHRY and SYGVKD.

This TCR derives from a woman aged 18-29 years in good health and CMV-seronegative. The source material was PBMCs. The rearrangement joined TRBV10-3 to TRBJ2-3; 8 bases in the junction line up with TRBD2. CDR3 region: CAVRGEDTQYF. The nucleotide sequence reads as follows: TGTGCCGTGCGGGGGGAAGATACGCAGTATTTT.